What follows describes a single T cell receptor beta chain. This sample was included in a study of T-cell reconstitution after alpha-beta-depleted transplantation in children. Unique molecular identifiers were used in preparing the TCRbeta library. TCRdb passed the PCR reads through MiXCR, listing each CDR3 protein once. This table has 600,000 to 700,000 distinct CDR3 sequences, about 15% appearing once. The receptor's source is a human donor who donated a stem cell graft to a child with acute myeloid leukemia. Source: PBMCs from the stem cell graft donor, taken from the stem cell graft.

CDR3 DNA sequence: TGTGCCAGCAGCTTAGTAGCGGGGACCTCGGAGACCCAGTACTTC. This encodes CASSLVAGTSETQYF. The rearrangement uses TRBV7-2 and TRBJ2-5; 8 positions match TRBD2. Germline V gives CDR1 SGHTA, CDR2 FQGNSA. This CDR3 is built from 15 residues. Trimming at V came to 1 base and at J to 5 bases, leaving 6 bases not matched to a gene. The complete variable domain, with remaining parts taken from reference TRBV7-2 and TRBJ2-5, reads GAGVSQSPSNKVTEKGKDVELRCDPISGHTALYWYRQSLGQGLEFLIYFQGNSAPDKSGLPSDRFSAERTGGSVSTLTIQRTQQEDSAVYLCASSLVAGTSETQYFGPGTRLLVL.